A single sample is the source of the 21 T cell receptor beta chains below, sequenced in a study of T cell responses to AZD1222 COVID-19 vaccine. The data were produced by immunoSEQ multiplex PCR, yet TCRdb's version contains in-frame clones alone and is incomplete. The profile shows 75,000 to 95,000 clones, approximately 81% of them singletons. The source material was peripheral blood, sampled 28 days after the second AZD1222 dose. The receptors come from an adult who received the AZD1222 COVID-19 vaccine.

This chain uses TRBV6-2 or TRBV6-3 with TRBJ2-5; 12 nucleotides agree with TRBD2. The length of the CDR3 is 17 residues. With V trimmed by 5 bases and J by 5 bases, 12 bases remained unmatched. From germline, CDR1 is MNHEY and CDR2 SVGEGT. CDR3 in amino acids: CASSPQLAGGPFETQYF. CDR3 nucleotides: TGTGCCAGCAGTCCCCAACTAGCGGGGGGCCCATTTGAGACCCAGTACTTC.

The J gene is TRBJ2-1, the V gene TRBV27; 7 nucleotides line up with TRBD1. The CDR3 has 14 amino acids. CDR1 and CDR2 (germline): MNHEY, SMNVEV (reference sequence). With V trimmed by 8 bases and J by 4 bases, 8 bases remained unmatched. CDR3 coding DNA: TGTGCCAGCGGCCGGGACAGCTTTTACAATGAGCAGTTCTTC. This encodes CASGRDSFYNEQFF.

V usage is TRBV3-1 (or the pseudogene TRBV3-2) and J usage is TRBJ2-5; D may be TRBD2 (5 bases). The length of the CDR3 is 15 residues. The V and J ends lost 1 base and 7 bases respectively, with 16 bases between them. Germline lookup yields CDR1 LGHDT and CDR2 YNNKEL (reference sequence). CDR3 bases: TGTGCCAGCAGCCAAGGGTCCGGACCCGCGGGGACCCAGTACTTC. It codes for CASSQGSGPAGTQYF.

The J gene is TRBJ2-2, the V gene TRBV7-3; possibly TRBD1 for D (5 bases). The length of the CDR3 is 16 residues. V lost 5 bases, J lost 0 bases, and 13 bases lay in between. CDR1 and CDR2 from the germline V gene are SGHTA and FQGTGA. This CDR3 reads CASSRQGSSNTGELFF. The CDR3 nucleotides are TGTGCCAGCAGCCGCCAGGGATCTTCGAACACCGGGGAGCTGTTTTTT. The full variable domain, completed using reference TRBV7-3 and TRBJ2-2, is GAGVSQTPSNKVTEKGKYVELRCDPISGHTALYWYRQSLGQGPEFLIYFQGTGAADDSGLPNDRFFAVRPEGSVSTLKIQRTERGDSAVYLCASSRQGSSNTGELFFGEGSRLTVL.

The CDR3 loop is CASSLGQGRLSNTIYF. The CDR3 DNA reads TGTGCCAGCTCTCTAGGCCAGGGGCGGCTTAGCAACACCATATATTTT. V is TRBV18 and J is TRBJ1-3; a possible D gene is TRBD1 (6 bases). V was shortened by 6 bases and J by 7 bases, with 22 bases between the two germline ends. This CDR3 contains 16 residues. Germline V gene sequence: CDR1 KGHSH, CDR2 LQKENI.

This clone has only one observation. The rearrangement links TRBV18 to TRBJ1-2, with D tentatively TRBD1 (5 bases). The CDR3 has 14 amino acids. Germline V gives CDR1 KGHSH, CDR2 LQKENI. V lost 4 bases and J lost 7, with 16 bases in between. The CDR3 protein is CASSLTLGTGGYTF. CDR3 bases: TGTGCCAGCTCACTAACGCTCGGGACTGGTGGCTACACCTTC. Together with reference TRBV18 and TRBJ1-2, the CDR3 gives the full variable domain: NAGVMQNPRHLVRRRGQEARLRCSPMKGHSHVYWYRQLPEEGLKFMVYLQKENIIDESGMPKERFSAEFPKEGPSILRIQQVVRGDSAAYFCASSLTLGTGGYTFGSGTRLTVV.

This clone appeared once. The gene calls are TRBV28 and TRBJ1-1; D is possibly TRBD1 (6 bases). V lost 3 bases to trimming and J lost 5 bases, with 10 bases between them. Germline V CDR1 and CDR2: MDHEN, SYDVKM. This CDR3 comprises 13 residues. The CDR3 loop is CASSFGGGTEAFF. For the CDR3, the DNA is TGTGCCAGCAGTTTTGGAGGGGGGACTGAAGCTTTCTTT.

J is TRBJ2-1 and V is TRBV6-7, with TRBD1 identical over 7 bases. TRBV6-7 is designated an ORF whose function remains uncertain. The CDR3 extends over 17 amino acids. With 2 bases clipped from V and 7 bases from J, the junction kept 14 bases outside the gene matches. CDR3 amino acids: CASSYDHPGTDRNEQFF. CDR3 sequence (DNA): TGTGCCAGCAGTTACGATCACCCCGGGACAGATAGGAATGAGCAGTTCTTC.

V and J are TRBV15 and TRBJ2-7, with 11 bases aligning to TRBD2. The germline V gene encodes CDR1 LNHNV and CDR2 YYDKDF (reference sequence). The CDR3 sequence is 16 residues long. Trimming cost V 1 base and J 7 bases; bases outside gene matches: 9. CDR3 region: CATSRGVGSGRGEQYF. In DNA form, the CDR3 reads TGTGCCACCAGCAGAGGAGTTGGTAGCGGGAGGGGTGAGCAGTACTTC.

The chain has TRBV2 and TRBJ2-2, with D possibly being TRBD1 (5 bases). CDR1 and CDR2 (germline): SNHLY, FYNNEI. The CDR3 consists of 15 residues. With 3 bases removed from V and 4 bases from J, the gap between germline ends came to 12 bases. CDR3 sequence (DNA): TGTGCCAGCAGTGAGGTCGAGCAGGGCACCGGGGAGCTGTTTTTT. The encoded protein is CASSEVEQGTGELFF.

This clone was observed once. This chain connects TRBV7-2 to TRBJ1-6; the D is unclear. The CDR3 is 15 residues long. Germline CDR1 is SGHTA and CDR2 is FQGNSA. V dropped 0 bases and J dropped 4 bases, with 7 bases sitting between them. The CDR3 reads CASSLADAYNSPLHF. CDR3 in DNA: TGTGCCAGCAGCTTAGCGGATGCTTATAATTCACCCCTCCACTTT.

The genes are TRBV29-1 and TRBJ1-2; D unresolved. The length of the CDR3 is 11 residues. The germline V gene has CDR1 SQVTM and CDR2 ANQGSEA. V was pared by 5 bases and J by 3 bases, with 7 bases between. The CDR3 region has the DNA TGCAGCGTTTCGCTTGACTATGGCTACACCTTC. Translating it yields CSVSLDYGYTF.

The rearrangement joins TRBV7-2 to TRBJ1-5, with 7 bases fitting TRBD1. Germline CDR1 and CDR2: SGHTA and FQGNSA. The CDR3 spans 14 residues. J gave up 6 bases and V 5 bases, and 7 bases lay outside the gene matches. CDR3 sequence: CASSASTGPQPQHF. CDR3 nucleotide sequence: TGTGCCAGCAGCGCCTCGACAGGGCCTCAGCCCCAGCATTTT. The whole variable domain, remainder taken from reference TRBV7-2 and TRBJ1-5, is GAGVSQSPSNKVTEKGKDVELRCDPISGHTALYWYRQSLGQGLEFLIYFQGNSAPDKSGLPSDRFSAERTGGSVSTLTIQRTQQEDSAVYLCASSASTGPQPQHFGDGTRLSIL.

The chain employs TRBV10-3 and TRBJ1-2; D gene uncertain. Germline assignment: CDR1 ENHRY and CDR2 SYGVKD. V was clipped by 7 bases and J by 7 bases, with 10 bases between them. This CDR3 region has 11 residues. The CDR3 region is CAITSGSGYTF. DNA of the CDR3: TGTGCCATCACCTCCGGGTCTGGCTACACCTTC.

The gene calls are TRBV5-1 and TRBJ1-4; TRBD1 matches at 9 bases. This CDR3 spans 16 amino acids. Germline CDR1 SGHRS, CDR2 YFSETQ. V shed 0 bases and J 0 bases; nucleotides not matched to a gene: 0. The CDR3 DNA follows: TGCGCCAGCAGCTTGGGGGACAGGGCAACTAATGAAAAACTGTTTTTT. Amino acid sequence: CASSLGDRATNEKLFF.

V gene TRBV18 combines with J gene TRBJ1-1; tentatively, D is TRBD1 (6 bases). Trimming removed 3 bases from V and 0 bases from J, with 14 bases in between. Germline V CDR1 and CDR2: KGHSH, LQKENI. This CDR3 contains 16 residues. The CDR3 is CASSPNRVRMNTEAFF. CDR3 nucleotide sequence: TGTGCCAGCTCACCTAACAGGGTGAGGATGAACACTGAAGCTTTCTTT.

This clone was counted once. The chain is built from TRBV3-1 (or the pseudogene TRBV3-2) and TRBJ2-7; 7 nucleotides align to TRBD2. The CDR3 has 16 residues. Per germline, CDR1 LGHDT and CDR2 YNNKEL (reference sequence). Unmatched junction bases numbered 16, after V lost 5 bases and J lost 6 bases. CDR3 region: CASSGRGGKITGEQYF. CDR3 bases: TGTGCCAGCAGCGGGAGGGGAGGCAAAATTACGGGCGAGCAGTACTTC.

The chain links TRBV13 to TRBJ2-2, with D possibly TRBD2 on 6 matching bases. Germline lookup yields CDR1 PRHDT and CDR2 FYEKMQ (reference sequence). The CDR3 loop spans 15 amino acids. V lost 4 bases, J lost 0 bases, and 9 bases lay in between. The DNA for the CDR3 is TGTGCCAGCAGCTCCGGGACTCCGAACACCGGGGAGCTGTTTTTT. Translated: CASSSGTPNTGELFF.

The chain couples TRBV7-2 to TRBJ2-7; no definite D call. Germline V gene sequence: CDR1 SGHTA, CDR2 FQGNSA. There are 14 residues in the CDR3. The V end lost 4 bases, the J end lost 0 bases, and 10 bases lay between the germline ends. The CDR3 DNA is TGTGCCAGCAGCTCCAACACGGTCTCCTACGAGCAGTACTTC. This gives the protein CASSSNTVSYEQYF.

The rearrangement uses TRBV15 and TRBJ1-2, with a weak D call TRBD1 (5 bases). The CDR3 totals 15 residues. Germline V gene data show CDR1 as LNHNV and CDR2 as YYDKDF (reference sequence). Trimming took 4 bases from V and 2 from J, leaving 14 bases between them. CDR3 sequence reads: CATSKGTLNNYGYTF. For the CDR3, the DNA is TGTGCCACCAGCAAAGGGACCCTAAACAACTATGGCTACACCTTC.

This rearrangement joins TRBV5-4 to TRBJ2-1; 7 bases are a match to TRBD1. The germline V gene encodes CDR1 SGHNT and CDR2 YYREEE (reference sequence). This CDR3 has 15 residues. With V trimmed by 2 bases and J by 5 bases, 7 bases remained unmatched. CDR3: CASSLRTGAHNEQFF. The DNA of the CDR3 is TGTGCCAGCAGCTTAAGAACAGGGGCACACAATGAGCAGTTCTTC.